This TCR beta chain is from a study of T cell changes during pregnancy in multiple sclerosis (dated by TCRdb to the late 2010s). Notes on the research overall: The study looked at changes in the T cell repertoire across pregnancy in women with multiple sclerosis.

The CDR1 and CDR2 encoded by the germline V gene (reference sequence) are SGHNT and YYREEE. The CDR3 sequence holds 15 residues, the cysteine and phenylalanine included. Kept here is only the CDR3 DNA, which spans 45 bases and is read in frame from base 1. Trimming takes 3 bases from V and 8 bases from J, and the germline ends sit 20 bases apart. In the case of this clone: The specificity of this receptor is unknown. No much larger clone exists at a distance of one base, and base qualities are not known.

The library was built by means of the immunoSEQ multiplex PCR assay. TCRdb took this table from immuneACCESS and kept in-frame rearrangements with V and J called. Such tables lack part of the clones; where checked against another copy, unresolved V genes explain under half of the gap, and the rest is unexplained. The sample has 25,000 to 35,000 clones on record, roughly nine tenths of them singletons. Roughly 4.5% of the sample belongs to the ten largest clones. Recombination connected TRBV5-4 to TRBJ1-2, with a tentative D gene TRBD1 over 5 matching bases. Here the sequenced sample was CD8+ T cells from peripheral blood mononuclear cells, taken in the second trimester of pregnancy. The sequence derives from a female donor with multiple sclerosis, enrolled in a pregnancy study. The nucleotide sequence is TGTGCCAGCAGCTCTCAGGGCGCTCTCACTATCGGCTACACCTTC. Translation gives CASSSQGALTIGYTF.